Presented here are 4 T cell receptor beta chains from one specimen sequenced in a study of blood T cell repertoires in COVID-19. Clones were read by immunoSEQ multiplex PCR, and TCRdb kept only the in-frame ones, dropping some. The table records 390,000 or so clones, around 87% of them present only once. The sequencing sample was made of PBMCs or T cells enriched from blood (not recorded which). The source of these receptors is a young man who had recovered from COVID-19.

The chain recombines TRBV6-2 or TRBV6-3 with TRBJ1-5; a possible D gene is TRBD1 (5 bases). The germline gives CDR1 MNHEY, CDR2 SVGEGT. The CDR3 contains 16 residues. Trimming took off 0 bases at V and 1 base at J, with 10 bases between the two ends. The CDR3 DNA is TGTGCCAGCAGTTACTCCGTACAGGAAAGCAATCAGCCCCAGCATTTT. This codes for CASSYSVQESNQPQHF.

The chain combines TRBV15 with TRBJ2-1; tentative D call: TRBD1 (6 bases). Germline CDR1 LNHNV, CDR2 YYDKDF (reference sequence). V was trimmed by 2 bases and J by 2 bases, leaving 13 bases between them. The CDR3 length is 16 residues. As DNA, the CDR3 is TGTGCCACCAGCAGAACCGGGACACACACCTACAATGAGCAGTTCTTC. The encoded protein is CATSRTGTHTYNEQFF.

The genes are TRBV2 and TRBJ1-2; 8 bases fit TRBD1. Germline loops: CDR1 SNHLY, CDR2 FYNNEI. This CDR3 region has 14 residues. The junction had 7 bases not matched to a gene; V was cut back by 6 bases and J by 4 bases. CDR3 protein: CASRATGQVYGYTF. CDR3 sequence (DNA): TGTGCCAGCAGGGCCACGGGACAGGTCTATGGCTACACCTTC.

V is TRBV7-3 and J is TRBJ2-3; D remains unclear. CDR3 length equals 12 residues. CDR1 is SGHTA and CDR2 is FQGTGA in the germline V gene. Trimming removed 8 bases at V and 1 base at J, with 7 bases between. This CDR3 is CASGQGTDTQYF. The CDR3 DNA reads TGTGCCAGCGGTCAGGGCACAGATACGCAGTATTTT.